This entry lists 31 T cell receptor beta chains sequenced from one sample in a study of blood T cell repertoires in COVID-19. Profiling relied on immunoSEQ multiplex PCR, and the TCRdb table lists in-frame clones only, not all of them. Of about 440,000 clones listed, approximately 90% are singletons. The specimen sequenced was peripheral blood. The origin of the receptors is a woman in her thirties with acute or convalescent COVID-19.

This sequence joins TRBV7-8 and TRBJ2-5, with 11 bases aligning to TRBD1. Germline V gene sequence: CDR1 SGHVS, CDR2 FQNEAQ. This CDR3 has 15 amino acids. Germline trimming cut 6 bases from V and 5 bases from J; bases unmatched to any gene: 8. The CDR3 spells CASSSGQGARETQYF. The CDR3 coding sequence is TGTGCCAGCAGTTCCGGACAGGGGGCGCGGGAGACCCAGTACTTC.

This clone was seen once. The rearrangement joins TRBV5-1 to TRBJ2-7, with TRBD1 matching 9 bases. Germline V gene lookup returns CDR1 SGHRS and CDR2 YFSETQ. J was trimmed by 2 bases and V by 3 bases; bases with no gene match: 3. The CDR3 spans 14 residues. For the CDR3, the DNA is TGCGCCAGCAGCTGGGGGACAGGGACCTACGAGCAGTACTTC. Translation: CASSWGTGTYEQYF.

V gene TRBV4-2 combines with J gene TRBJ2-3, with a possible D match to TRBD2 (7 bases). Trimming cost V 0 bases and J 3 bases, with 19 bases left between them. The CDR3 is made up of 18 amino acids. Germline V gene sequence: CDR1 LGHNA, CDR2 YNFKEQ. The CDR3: CASSQEPEGGAATDTQYF. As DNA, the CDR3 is TGTGCCAGCAGCCAAGAACCGGAGGGGGGGGCCGCGACAGATACGCAGTATTTT.

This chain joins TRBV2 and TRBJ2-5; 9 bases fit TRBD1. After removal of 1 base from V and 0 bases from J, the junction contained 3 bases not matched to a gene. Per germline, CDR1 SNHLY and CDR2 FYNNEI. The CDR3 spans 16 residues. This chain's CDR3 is CASSEGQGDYQETQYF. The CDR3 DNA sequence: TGTGCCAGCAGTGAAGGACAGGGGGATTACCAAGAGACCCAGTACTTC.

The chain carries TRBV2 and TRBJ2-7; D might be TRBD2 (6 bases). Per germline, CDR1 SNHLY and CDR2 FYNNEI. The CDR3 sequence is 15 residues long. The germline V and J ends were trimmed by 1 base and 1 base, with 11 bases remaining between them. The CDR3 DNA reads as TGTGCCAGCAGTGAAGAATTGGGGGGTTCCTACGAGCAGTACTTC. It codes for CASSEELGGSYEQYF.

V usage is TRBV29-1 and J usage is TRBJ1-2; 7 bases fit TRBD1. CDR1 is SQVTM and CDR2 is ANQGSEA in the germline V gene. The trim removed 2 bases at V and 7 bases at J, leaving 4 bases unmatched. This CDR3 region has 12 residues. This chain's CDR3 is CSVERQGGGYTF. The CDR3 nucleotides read TGCAGCGTTGAACGACAGGGCGGTGGCTACACCTTC.

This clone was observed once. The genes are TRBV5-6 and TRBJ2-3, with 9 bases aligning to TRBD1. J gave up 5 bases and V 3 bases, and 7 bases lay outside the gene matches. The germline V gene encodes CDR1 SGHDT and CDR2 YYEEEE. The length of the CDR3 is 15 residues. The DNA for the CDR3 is TGTGCCAGCAGCTCGACCGGGACAGGGAGAGATACGCAGTATTTT. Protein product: CASSSTGTGRDTQYF.

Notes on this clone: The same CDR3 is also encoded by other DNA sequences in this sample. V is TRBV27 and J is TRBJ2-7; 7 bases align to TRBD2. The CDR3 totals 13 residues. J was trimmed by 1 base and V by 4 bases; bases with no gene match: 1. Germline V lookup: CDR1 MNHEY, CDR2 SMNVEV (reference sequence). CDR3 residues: CASSSGGSYEQYF. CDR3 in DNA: TGTGCCAGCAGTTCGGGGGGTTCCTACGAGCAGTACTTC.

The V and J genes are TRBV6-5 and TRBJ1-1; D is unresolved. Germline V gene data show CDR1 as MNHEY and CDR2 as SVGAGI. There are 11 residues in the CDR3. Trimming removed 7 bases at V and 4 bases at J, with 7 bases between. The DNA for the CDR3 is TGTGCCAGCACCCGGGGCACTGAAGCTTTCTTT. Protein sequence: CASTRGTEAFF.

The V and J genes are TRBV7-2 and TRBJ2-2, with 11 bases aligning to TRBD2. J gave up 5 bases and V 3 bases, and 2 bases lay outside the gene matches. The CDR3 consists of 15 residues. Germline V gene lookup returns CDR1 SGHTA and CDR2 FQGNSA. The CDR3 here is CASSLGLAETGELFF. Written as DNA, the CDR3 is TGTGCCAGCAGCTTGGGACTAGCGGAAACCGGGGAGCTGTTTTTT.

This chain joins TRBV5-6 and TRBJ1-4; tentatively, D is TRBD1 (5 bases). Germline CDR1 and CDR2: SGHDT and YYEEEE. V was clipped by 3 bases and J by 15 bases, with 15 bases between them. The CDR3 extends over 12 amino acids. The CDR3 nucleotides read TGTGCCAGCAGCTCCCCCACCAGGGCGGTGTTTTTT. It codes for CASSSPTRAVFF.

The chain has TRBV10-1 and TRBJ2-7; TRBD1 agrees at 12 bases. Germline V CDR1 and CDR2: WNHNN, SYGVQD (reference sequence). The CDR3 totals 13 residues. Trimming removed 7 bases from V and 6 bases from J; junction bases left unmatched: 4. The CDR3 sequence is CASTGTGGGEQYF. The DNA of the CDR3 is TGCGCCAGCACAGGGACAGGGGGCGGCGAGCAGTACTTC.

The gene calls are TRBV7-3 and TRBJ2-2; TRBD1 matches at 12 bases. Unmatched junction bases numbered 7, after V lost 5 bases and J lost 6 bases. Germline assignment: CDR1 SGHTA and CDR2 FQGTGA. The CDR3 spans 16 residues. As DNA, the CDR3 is TGTGCCAGCAGCCTGGGACAGGGGGCGCTGGCCGGGGAGCTGTTTTTT. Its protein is CASSLGQGALAGELFF. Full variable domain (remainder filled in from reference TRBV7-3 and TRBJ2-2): GAGVSQTPSNKVTEKGKYVELRCDPISGHTALYWYRQSLGQGPEFLIYFQGTGAADDSGLPNDRFFAVRPEGSVSTLKIQRTERGDSAVYLCASSLGQGALAGELFFGEGSRLTVL.

The CDR3 loop is CATSGTGGFESLVETNEKLFF. In DNA, the CDR3 is TGTGCCACCAGTGGAACAGGGGGCTTCGAAAGTCTGGTGGAAACTAATGAAAAACTGTTTTTT. The chain couples TRBV24-1 to TRBJ1-4; 9 bases are shared with TRBD1. J lost 1 base, V lost 5 bases, and 19 bases had no gene match. The CDR3 runs to 21 residues. Germline V gene data show CDR1 as KGHDR and CDR2 as SFDVKD.

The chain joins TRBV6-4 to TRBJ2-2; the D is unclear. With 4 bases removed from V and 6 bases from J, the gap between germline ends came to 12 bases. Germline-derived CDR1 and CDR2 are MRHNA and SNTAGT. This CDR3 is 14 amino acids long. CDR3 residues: CASSVYERSGELFF. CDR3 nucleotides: TGTGCCAGCAGTGTATACGAGAGATCCGGGGAGCTGTTTTTT.

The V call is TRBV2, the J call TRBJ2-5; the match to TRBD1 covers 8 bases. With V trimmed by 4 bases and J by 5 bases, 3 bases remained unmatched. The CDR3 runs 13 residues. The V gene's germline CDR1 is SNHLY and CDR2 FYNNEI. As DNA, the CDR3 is TGTGCCAGCAGTGGACAGGGGTGGGAGACCCAGTACTTC. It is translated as CASSGQGWETQYF.

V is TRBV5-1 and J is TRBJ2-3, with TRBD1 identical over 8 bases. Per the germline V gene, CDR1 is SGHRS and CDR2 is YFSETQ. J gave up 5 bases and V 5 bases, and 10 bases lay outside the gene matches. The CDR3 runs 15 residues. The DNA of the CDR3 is TGCGCCAGCAGATGGGGGACAGGAGGGGGAGATACGCAGTATTTT. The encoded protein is CASRWGTGGGDTQYF. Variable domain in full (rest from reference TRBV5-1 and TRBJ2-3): KAGVTQTPRYLIKTRGQQVTLSCSPISGHRSVSWYQQTPGQGLQFLFEYFSETQRNKGNFPGRFSGRQFSNSRSEMNVSTLELGDSALYLCASRWGTGGGDTQYFGPGTRLTVL.

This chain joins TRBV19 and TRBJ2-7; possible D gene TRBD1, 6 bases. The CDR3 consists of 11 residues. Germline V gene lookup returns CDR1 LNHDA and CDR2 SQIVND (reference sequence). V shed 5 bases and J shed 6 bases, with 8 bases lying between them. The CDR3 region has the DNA TGTGCCAGTAGTCAAGGGGGCGAGCAGTACTTC. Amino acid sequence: CASSQGGEQYF.

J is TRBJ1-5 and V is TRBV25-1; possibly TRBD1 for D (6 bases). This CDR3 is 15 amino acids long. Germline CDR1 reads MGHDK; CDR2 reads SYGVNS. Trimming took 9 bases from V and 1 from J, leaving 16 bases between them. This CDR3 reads CARSTRGKSNQPQHF. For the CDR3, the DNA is TGTGCCAGGAGTACTAGGGGGAAGAGCAATCAGCCCCAGCATTTT.

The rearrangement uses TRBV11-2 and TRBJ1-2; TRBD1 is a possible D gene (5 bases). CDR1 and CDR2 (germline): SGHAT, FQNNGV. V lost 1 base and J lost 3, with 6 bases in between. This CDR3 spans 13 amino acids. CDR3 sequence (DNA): TGTGCCAGCAGCTTAGCCAGGGACTATGGCTACACCTTC. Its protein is CASSLARDYGYTF.

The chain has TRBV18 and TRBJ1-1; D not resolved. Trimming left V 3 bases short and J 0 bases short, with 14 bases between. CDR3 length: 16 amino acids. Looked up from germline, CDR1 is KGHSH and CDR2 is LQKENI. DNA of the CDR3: TGTGCCAGCTCACCGGTACTGAACCTAATGAACACTGAAGCTTTCTTT. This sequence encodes CASSPVLNLMNTEAFF.

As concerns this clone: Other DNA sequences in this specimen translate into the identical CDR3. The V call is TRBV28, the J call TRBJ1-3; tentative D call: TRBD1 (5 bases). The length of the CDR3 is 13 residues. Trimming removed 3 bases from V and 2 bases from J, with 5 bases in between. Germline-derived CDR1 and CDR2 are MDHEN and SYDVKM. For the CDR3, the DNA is TGTGCCAGCAGTTTGACAGCTGGAAACACCATATATTTT. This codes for CASSLTAGNTIYF.

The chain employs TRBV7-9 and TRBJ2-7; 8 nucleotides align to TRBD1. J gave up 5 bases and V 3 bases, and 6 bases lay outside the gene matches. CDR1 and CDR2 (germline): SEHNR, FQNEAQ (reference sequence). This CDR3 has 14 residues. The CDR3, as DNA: TGTGCCAGCAGCTTTCCCGACAGGGGCCACGAGCAGTACTTC. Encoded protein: CASSFPDRGHEQYF. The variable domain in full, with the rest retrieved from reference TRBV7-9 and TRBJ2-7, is DTGVSQNPRHKITKRGQNVTFRCDPISEHNRLYWYRQTLGQGPEFLTYFQNEAQLEKSRLLSDRFSAERPKGSFSTLEIQRTEQGDSAMYLCASSFPDRGHEQYFGPGTRLTVT.

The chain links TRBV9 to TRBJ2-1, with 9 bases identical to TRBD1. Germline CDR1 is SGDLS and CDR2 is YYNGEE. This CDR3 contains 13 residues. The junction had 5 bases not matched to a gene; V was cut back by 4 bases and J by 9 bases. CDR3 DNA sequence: TGTGCCAGCAGCACGGGACAGGGCGTTGAGCAGTTCTTC. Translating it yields CASSTGQGVEQFF.

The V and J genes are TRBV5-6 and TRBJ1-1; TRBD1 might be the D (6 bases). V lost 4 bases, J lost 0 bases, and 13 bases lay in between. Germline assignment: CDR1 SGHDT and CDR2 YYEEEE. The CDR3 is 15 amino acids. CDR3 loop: CASSDYDRLNTEAFF. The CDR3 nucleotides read TGTGCCAGCAGCGATTATGACAGGCTGAACACTGAAGCTTTCTTT. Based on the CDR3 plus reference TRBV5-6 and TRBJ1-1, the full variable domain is DAGVTQSPTHLIKTRGQQVTLRCSPKSGHDTVSWYQQALGQGPQFIFQYYEEEERQRGNFPDRFSGHQFPNYSSELNVNALLLGDSALYLCASSDYDRLNTEAFFGQGTRLTVV.

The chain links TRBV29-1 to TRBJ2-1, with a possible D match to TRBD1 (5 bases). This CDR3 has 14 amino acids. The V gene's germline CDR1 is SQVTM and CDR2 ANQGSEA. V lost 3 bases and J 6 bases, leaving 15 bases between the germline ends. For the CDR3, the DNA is TGCAGCGTTGACCCGACAGTAGTGGGCAATGAGCAGTTCTTC. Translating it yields CSVDPTVVGNEQFF.

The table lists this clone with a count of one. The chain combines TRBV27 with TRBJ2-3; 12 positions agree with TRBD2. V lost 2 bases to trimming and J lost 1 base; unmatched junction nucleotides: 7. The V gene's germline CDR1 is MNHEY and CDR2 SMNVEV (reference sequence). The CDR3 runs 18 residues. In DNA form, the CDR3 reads TGTGCCAGCAGTTTACTAGCGGGGGGGCCGGGGGGCACAGATACGCAGTATTTT. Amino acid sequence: CASSLLAGGPGGTDTQYF.

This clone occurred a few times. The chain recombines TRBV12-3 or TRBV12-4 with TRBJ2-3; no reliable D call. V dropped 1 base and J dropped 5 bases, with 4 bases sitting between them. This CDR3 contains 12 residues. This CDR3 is CASSLVKDTQYF. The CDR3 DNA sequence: TGTGCCAGCAGTTTAGTTAAAGATACGCAGTATTTT.

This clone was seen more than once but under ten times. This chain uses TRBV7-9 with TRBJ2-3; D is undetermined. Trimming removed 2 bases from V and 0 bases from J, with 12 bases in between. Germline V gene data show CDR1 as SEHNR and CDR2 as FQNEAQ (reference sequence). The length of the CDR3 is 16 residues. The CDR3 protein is CASSLLTVTSTDTQYF. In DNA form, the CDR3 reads TGTGCCAGCAGCTTACTGACTGTGACTAGCACAGATACGCAGTATTTT.

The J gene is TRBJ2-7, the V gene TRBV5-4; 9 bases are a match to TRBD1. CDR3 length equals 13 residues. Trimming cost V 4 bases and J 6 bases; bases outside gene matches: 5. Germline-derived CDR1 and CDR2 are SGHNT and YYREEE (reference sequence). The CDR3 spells CASSGPDRGEQYF. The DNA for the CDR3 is TGTGCCAGCAGCGGCCCGGACAGGGGCGAGCAGTACTTC.

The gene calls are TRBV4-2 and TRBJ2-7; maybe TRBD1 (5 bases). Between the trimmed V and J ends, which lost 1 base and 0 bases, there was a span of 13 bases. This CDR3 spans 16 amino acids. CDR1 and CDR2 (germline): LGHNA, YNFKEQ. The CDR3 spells CASSQGQPAGSYEQYF. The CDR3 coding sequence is TGTGCCAGCAGCCAAGGACAGCCCGCTGGCTCCTACGAGCAGTACTTC.